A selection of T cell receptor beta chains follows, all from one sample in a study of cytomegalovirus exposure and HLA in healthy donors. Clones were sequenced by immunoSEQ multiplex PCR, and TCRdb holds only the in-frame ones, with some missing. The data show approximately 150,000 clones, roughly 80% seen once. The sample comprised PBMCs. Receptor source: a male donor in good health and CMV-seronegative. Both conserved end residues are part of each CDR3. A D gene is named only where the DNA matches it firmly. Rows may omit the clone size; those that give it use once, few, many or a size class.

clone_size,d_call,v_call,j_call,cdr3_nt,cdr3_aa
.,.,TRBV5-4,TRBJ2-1,TGTGCCAGCAGCTTGGAAGGGGTTGTGATCCTCAATGAGCAGTTCTTC,CASSLEGVVILNEQFF
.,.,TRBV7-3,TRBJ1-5,TGTGCCAGCAGCTCTACCCCCAATCAGCCCCAGCATTTT,CASSSTPNQPQHF
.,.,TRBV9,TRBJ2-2,TGTGCCAGCAGCGTGCAGGGATTAAACACCGGGGAGCTGTTTTTT,CASSVQGLNTGELFF
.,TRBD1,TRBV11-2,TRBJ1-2,TGTGCCAGCAGCTCCTCGACAGGGTGGGGCTACACCTTC,CASSSSTGWGYTF
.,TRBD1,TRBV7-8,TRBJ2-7,TGTGCCAGCAGCCCCCGACAGGGTCCCAACTACGAGCAGTACTTC,CASSPRQGPNYEQYF
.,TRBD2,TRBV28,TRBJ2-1,TGTGCCAGCAGTTTACCCCCCCCGGGGACTAGCGGGAGGTCAGCAAATGAGCAGTTCTTC,CASSLPPPGTSGRSANEQFF
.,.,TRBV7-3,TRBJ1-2,TGTGCCAGCAGCCCAACAGGGAGGGCTCGGTATGGCTACACCTTC,CASSPTGRARYGYTF
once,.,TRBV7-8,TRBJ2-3,TGTGCCAGCTATTGGGTGGGAGCGGGAGATACGCAGTATTTT,CASYWVGAGDTQYF
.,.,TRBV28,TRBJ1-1,TGTGCCACTCTTGAGACATCCCGAAGTATGAACACTGAAGCTTTCTTT,CATLETSRSMNTEAFF
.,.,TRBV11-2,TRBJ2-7,TGTGCCAGCAGCTCCGGGGGGGGGACAGCCTCCTACGAGCAGTACTTC,CASSSGGGTASYEQYF
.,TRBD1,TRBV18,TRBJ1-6,TGTGCCAGCTCGCAGTCCGGGACAGATAATTCACCCCTCCACTTT,CASSQSGTDNSPLHF
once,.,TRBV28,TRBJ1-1,TGTGCCAGCAGTTTACGGACCCGGGGCACTGAAGCTTTCTTT,CASSLRTRGTEAFF
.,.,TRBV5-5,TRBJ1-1,TGTGCCAGCAGTCTGCGGGTAGTACAGCAGACTGAAGTTTTCTTT,CASSLRVVQQTEVFF
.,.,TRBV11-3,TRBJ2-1,TGTGCCAGCAGCTTAGATCCGAGTAGCGGAGGTACCGGCGAGCAGTTCTTC,CASSLDPSSGGTGEQFF
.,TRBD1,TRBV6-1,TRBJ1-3,TGTGCCAGCAGTACAGGGGGTACCTCTGGAAACACCATATATTTT,CASSTGGTSGNTIYF
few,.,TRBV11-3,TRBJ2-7,TGTGCCAGCAGCCCATACGAGAGGCCCTACGAGCAGTACTTC,CASSPYERPYEQYF
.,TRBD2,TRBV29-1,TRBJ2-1,TGCAGCGTTGGGGGGACTAGTTCCTACAATGAGCAGTTCTTC,CSVGGTSSYNEQFF
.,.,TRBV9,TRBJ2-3,TGTGCCAGCAGCGTAGTGTCTATGAGGGGCACAGATACGCAGTATTTT,CASSVVSMRGTDTQYF
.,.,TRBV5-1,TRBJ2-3,TGCGCCAGCAGCTCCCCGTCAGGGGTGCAAGATACGCAGTATTTT,CASSSPSGVQDTQYF
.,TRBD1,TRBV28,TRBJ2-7,TGTGCCAGCAGTCGACAGGGGTCCCTCGACGAGCAGTACTTC,CASSRQGSLDEQYF
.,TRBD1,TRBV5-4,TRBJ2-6,TGTGCCAGCAGCCCAGGGACAGGGACCGGGGCCAACGTCCTGACTTTC,CASSPGTGTGANVLTF
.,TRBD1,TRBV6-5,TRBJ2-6,TGTGCCAGCAGTTACTCGACAGGGTTCGGGGCCAACGTCCTGACTTTC,CASSYSTGFGANVLTF
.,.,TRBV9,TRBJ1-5,TGTGCCAGCAGCGTAGACCCGGGGAATCAGCCCCAGCATTTT,CASSVDPGNQPQHF
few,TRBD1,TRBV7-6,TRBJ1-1,TGTGCCAGCAGCAAAGACAGGGCCACTGAAGCTTTCTTT,CASSKDRATEAFF
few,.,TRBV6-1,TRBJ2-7,TGTGCCAGCAGTGAAACTTACGAGCAGTACTTC,CASSETYEQYF